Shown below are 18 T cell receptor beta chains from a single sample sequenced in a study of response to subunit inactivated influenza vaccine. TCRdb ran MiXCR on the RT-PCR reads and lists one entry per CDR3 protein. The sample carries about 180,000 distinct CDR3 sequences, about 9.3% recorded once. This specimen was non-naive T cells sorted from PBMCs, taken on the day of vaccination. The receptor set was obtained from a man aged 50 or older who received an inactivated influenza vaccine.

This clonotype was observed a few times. The CDR3: CASSPISGGSTEAFF. The CDR3 region has the DNA TGTGCCAGCAGCCCCATCTCGGGAGGATCCACTGAAGCTTTCTTT. The V and J genes are TRBV9 and TRBJ1-1; D remains unclear. Trimming stripped 4 bases from V and 4 bases from J, with 17 bases between. There are 15 residues in the CDR3. From germline, CDR1 is SGDLS and CDR2 YYNGEE.

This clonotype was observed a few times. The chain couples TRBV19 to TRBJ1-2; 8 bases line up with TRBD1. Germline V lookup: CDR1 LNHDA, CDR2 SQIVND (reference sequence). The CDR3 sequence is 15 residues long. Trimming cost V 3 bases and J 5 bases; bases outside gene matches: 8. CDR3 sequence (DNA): TGTGCCAGTAGTATGAACAGGGGGATGGGGTATGGCTACACCTTC. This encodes CASSMNRGMGYGYTF. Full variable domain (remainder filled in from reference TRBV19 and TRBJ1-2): DGGITQSPKYLFRKEGQNVTLSCEQNLNHDAMYWYRQDPGQGLRLIYYSQIVNDFQKGDIAEGYSVSREKKESFPLTVTSAQKNPTAFYLCASSMNRGMGYGYTFGSGTRLTVV.

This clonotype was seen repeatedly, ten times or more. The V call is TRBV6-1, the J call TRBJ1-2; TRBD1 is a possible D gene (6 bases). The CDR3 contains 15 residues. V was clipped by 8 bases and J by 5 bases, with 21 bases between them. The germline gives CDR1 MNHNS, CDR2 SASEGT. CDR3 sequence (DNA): TGTGCCAGCCTTGAACAGGGAAACGGGGGATATGGCTACACCTTC. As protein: CASLEQGNGGYGYTF.

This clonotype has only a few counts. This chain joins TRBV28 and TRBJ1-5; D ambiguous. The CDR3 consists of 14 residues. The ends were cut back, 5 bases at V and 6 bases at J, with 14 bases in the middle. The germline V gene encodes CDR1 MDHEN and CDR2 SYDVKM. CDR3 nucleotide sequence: TGTGCCAGCAGTCCCCCGGCCCGGGGTCAGCCCCAGCATTTT. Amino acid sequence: CASSPPARGQPQHF.

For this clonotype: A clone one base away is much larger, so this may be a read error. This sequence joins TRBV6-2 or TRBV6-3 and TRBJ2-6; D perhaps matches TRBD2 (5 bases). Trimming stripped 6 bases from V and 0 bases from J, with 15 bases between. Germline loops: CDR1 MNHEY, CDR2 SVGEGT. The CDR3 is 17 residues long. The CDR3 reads CASRQTMTSSGANVLTF. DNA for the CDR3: TGTGCCAGCAGACAGACTATGACAAGCTCTGGGGCCAACGTCCTGACTTTC.

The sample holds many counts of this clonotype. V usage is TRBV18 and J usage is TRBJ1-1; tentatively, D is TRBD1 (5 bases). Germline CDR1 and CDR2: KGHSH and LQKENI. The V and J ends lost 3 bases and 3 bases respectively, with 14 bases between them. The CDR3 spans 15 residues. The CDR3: CASSPLQGRYTEAFF. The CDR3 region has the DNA TGTGCCAGCTCACCGTTGCAGGGAAGATACACTGAAGCTTTCTTT.

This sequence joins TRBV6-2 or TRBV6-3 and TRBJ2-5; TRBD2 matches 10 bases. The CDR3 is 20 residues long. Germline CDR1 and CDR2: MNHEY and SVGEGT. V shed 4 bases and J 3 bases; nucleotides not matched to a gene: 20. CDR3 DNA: TGTGCCAGCAGTTCGATGTCCAGGGGGGTGTACCTAGCGGGAGAAGAGACCCAGTACTTC. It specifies CASSSMSRGVYLAGEETQYF.

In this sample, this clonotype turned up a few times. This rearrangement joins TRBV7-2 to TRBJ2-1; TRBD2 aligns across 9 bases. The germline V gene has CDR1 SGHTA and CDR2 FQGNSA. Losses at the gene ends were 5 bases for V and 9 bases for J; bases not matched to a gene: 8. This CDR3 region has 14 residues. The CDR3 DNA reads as TGTGCCAGCAGCAGTAGCGGGAGTATGGGTGAGCAGTTCTTC. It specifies CASSSSGSMGEQFF.

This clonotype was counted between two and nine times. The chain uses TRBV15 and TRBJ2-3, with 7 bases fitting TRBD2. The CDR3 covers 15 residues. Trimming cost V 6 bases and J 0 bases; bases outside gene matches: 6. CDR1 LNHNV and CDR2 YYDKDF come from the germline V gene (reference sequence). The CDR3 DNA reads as TGTGCCACCAGGGCCGGCGGGAGAAGCACAGATACGCAGTATTTT. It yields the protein CATRAGGRSTDTQYF.

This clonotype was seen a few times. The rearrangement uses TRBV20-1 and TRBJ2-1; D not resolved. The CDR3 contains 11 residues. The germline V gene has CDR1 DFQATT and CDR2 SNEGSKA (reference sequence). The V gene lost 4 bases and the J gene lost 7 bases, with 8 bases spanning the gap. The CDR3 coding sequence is TGCAGTGCTAAAACCAGAAATGAGCAGTTCTTC. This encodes CSAKTRNEQFF.

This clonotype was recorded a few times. The CDR3 spells CASSPDRLSSYEQYF. The CDR3 DNA follows: TGTGCCAGCTCACCCGACAGGCTGAGCTCCTACGAGCAGTACTTC. The chain is built from TRBV18 and TRBJ2-7; weak D call: TRBD1 (6 bases). The CDR3 consists of 15 residues. Per germline, CDR1 KGHSH and CDR2 LQKENI. Trimming left V 3 bases short and J 0 bases short, with 12 bases between. Filled out from reference TRBV18 and TRBJ2-7, the complete variable domain reads NAGVMQNPRHLVRRRGQEARLRCSPMKGHSHVYWYRQLPEEGLKFMVYLQKENIIDESGMPKERFSAEFPKEGPSILRIQQVVRGDSAAYFCASSPDRLSSYEQYFGPGTRLTVT.

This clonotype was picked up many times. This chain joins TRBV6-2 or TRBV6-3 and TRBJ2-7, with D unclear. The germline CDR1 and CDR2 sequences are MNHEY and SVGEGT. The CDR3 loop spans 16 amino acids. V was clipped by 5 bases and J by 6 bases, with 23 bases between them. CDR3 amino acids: CASSLPFGPKRGEQYF. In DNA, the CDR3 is TGTGCCAGCAGTCTCCCCTTCGGCCCCAAGAGAGGCGAGCAGTACTTC.

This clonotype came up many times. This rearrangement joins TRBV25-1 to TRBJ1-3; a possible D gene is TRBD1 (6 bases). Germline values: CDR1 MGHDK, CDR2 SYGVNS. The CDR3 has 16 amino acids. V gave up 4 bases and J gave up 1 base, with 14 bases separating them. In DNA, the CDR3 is TGTGCCAGCAGTGCCGAGGGGGGAACTTCTGGAAACACCATATATTTT. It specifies CASSAEGGTSGNTIYF.

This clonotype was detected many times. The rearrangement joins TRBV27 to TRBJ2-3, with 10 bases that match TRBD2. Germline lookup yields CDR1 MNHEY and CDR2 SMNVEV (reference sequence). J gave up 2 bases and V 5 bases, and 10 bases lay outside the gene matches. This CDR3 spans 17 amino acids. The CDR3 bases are TGTGCCAGCAGTGTATTCCCTAGCGGGGGATACACAGATACGCAGTATTTT. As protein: CASSVFPSGGYTDTQYF.

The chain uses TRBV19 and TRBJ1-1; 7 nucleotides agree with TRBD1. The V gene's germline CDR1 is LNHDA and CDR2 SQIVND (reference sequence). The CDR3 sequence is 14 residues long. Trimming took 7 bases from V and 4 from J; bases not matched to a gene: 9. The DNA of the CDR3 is TGTGCCAGTAAGGTCGGACCAGGGGGCACTGAAGCTTTCTTT. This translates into CASKVGPGGTEAFF.

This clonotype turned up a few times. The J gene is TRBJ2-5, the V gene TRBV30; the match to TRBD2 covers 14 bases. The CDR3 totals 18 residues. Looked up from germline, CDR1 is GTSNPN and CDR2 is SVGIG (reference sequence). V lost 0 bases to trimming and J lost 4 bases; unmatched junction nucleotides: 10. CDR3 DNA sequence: TGTGCCTGGAGTGTACACGGACTAGCGGGAGGATGGGCAGAGACCCAGTACTTC. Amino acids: CAWSVHGLAGGWAETQYF.

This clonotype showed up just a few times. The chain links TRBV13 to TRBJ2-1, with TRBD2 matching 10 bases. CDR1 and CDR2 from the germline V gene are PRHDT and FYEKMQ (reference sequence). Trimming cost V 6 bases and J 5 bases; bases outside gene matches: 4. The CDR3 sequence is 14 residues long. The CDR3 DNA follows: TGTGCCAGCAGTCTAGCGGGGGACCACAATGAGCAGTTCTTC. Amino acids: CASSLAGDHNEQFF.

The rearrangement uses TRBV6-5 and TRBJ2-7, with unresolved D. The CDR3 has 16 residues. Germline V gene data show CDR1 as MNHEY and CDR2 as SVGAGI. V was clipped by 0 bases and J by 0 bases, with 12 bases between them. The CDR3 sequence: CASSYSAGISSYEQYF. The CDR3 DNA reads TGTGCCAGCAGTTACTCGGCAGGAATCAGCTCCTACGAGCAGTACTTC.